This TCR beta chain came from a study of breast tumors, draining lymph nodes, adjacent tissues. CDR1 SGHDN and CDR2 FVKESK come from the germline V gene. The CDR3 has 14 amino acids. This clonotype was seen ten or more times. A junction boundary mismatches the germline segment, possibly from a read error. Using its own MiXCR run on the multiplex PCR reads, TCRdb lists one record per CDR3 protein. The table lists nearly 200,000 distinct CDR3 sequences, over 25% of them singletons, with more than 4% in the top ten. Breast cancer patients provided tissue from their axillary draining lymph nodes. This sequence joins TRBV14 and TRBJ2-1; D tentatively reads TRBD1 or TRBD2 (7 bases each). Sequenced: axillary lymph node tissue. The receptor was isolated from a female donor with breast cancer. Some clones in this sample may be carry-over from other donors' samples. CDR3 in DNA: TGTGCCAGCAGCCAAGATGGGCCGCAGGGGGGGTTGGTCTTC. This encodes CASSQDGPQGGLVF. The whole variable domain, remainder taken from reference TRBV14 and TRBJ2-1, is EAGVTQFPSHSVIEKGQTVTLRCDPISGHDNLYWYRRVMGKEIKFLLHFVKESKQDESGMPNNRFLAERTGGTYSTLKVQPAELEDSGVYFCASSQDGPQGGLVFGPGTRLTVL.